This T cell receptor (beta chain) was identified in a study of siplizumab effects on memory and regulatory T cells. Germline CDR1 and CDR2: MNHEY and SVGAGI. The CDR3 runs to 14 residues. Trimming left V 6 bases short and J 0 bases short, with 11 bases between. Study conclusions and caveats: Suppressive activity of Tregs proliferating in siplizumab cultures remained unconfirmed. The study found that mappable alloreactive CD4+ clones averaged about 70% Treg-derived with siplizumab and under 35% in controls.

Around 10^5 TCR templates underwent assay in each sample. Produced via immunoSEQ multiplex PCR; TCRdb's table is partial and in-frame only. Here the sample spans roughly 50,000 clones, less than 98% being singletons. As for this clone: The antigen remains unidentified.

The V call is TRBV6-5, the J call TRBJ1-2; tentatively, D is TRBD1 (6 bases). The clonotype comes from a human donor in good health. Sequenced material: naive CD4+ T cells sorted from blood. CDR3 loop: CASRPTGANYGYTF. The CDR3 nucleotides read TGTGCCAGCAGGCCGACAGGAGCTAACTATGGCTACACCTTC.